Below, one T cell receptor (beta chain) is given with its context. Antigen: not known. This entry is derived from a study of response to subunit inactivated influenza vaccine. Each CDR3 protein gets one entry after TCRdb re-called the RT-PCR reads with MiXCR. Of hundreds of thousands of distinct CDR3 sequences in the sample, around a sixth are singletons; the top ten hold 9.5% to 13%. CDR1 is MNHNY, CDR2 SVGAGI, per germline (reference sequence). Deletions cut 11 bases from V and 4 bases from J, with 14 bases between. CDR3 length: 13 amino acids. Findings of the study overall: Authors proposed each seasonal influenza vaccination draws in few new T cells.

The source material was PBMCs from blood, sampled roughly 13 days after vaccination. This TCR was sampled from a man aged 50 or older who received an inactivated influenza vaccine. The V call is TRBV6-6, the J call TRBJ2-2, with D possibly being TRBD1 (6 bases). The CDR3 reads CAARGSSTGELFF. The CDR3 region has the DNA TGTGCCGCCAGGGGTTCCAGCACCGGGGAGCTGTTTTTT.